The rows below give T cell receptor beta chains drawn from one sample of a study of blood T cell repertoires in COVID-19. TCRdb's copy holds only in-frame clones and misses some; the assay was immunoSEQ multiplex PCR. The sample has just over 95,000 clones; around 81% are singletons. The sample comprised peripheral blood. The receptors come from a man in his sixties with acute or convalescent COVID-19. The CDR3 runs from the conserved cysteine through the conserved F or W. The order of the fields is D gene, J gene, clone size, V gene, CDR3 DNA, CDR3 protein. A D gene is named only where the DNA matches it firmly. Clone size is not always given. Where it is, it says once, few, many or a class for expanded clones.

D: TRBD1; J: TRBJ1-4; size: NA; V: TRBV2; DNA: TGTGCCAGCAGTCCGGGACAGGAAGGTGAAAAACTGTTTTTT; CDR3: CASSPGQEGEKLFF
D: NA; J: TRBJ2-5; size: NA; V: TRBV11-3; DNA: TGTGCCAGCAGTACTACGGGACAAATGAGGGAGACCCAGTACTTC; CDR3: CASSTTGQMRETQYF
D: TRBD1; J: TRBJ1-2; size: NA; V: TRBV7-9; DNA: TGTGCCAGCAGCGGGACAGGGACCTATGGCTACACCTTC; CDR3: CASSGTGTYGYTF
D: TRBD1; J: TRBJ2-5; size: many; V: TRBV12-3/TRBV12-4; DNA: TGTGCCAGCAGTACAGGGGCCGAGACCCAGTACTTC; CDR3: CASSTGAETQYF
D: NA; J: TRBJ1-4; size: NA; V: TRBV5-3; DNA: TGTGCCAGAAGCTTGGGGAAGACGGGGGTTAATGAAAAACTGTTTTTT; CDR3: CARSLGKTGVNEKLFF
D: TRBD2; J: TRBJ2-3; size: NA; V: TRBV2; DNA: TGTGCCAGCAGTGTTGCCCTAGCGGGGGCAGATACGCAGTATTTT; CDR3: CASSVALAGADTQYF
D: NA; J: TRBJ1-1; size: NA; V: TRBV15; DNA: TGTGCCACCTGCCGGGATTTGAACACTGAAGCTTTCTTT; CDR3: CATCRDLNTEAFF
D: TRBD2; J: TRBJ2-1; size: NA; V: TRBV2; DNA: TGTGCCAGCAGTGATTCTTGGCGGGGGGGCCTCTACAATGAGCAGTTCTTC; CDR3: CASSDSWRGGLYNEQFF
D: NA; J: TRBJ2-7; size: NA; V: TRBV27; DNA: TGTGCCACCAGACCAGGGGTTTCCTCCTACGAGCAGTACTTC; CDR3: CATRPGVSSYEQYF
D: NA; J: TRBJ1-1; size: NA; V: TRBV20-1; DNA: TGCAGTGCTAGTTATGAGATGAACACTGAAGCTTTCTTT; CDR3: CSASYEMNTEAFF
D: NA; J: TRBJ2-2; size: NA; V: TRBV7-3; DNA: TGTGCCAGCCCTGGGAGGGGGGAGGCGAACACCGGGGAGCTGTTTTTT; CDR3: CASPGRGEANTGELFF
D: NA; J: TRBJ1-5; size: NA; V: TRBV7-9; DNA: TGTGCCAGCAGCTTCTCTTTCCCCTGGGGAGATCAGCCCCAGCATTTT; CDR3: CASSFSFPWGDQPQHF
D: NA; J: TRBJ1-2; size: NA; V: TRBV6-2/TRBV6-3; DNA: TGTGCCAGCATCCCGGGAGGCATTCCGAACTATGGCTACACCTTC; CDR3: CASIPGGIPNYGYTF
D: NA; J: TRBJ1-2; size: few; V: TRBV7-8; DNA: TGTGCCAGCAGCTTAGGTGCAGGGCTAGGGTATGGCTACACCTTC; CDR3: CASSLGAGLGYGYTF
D: NA; J: TRBJ2-5; size: NA; V: TRBV12-5; DNA: TGTGCTAGTGGTTTTTCAGGGGTAGAGACCCAGTACTTC; CDR3: CASGFSGVETQYF
D: NA; J: TRBJ1-1; size: NA; V: TRBV10-1; DNA: TGCGCCAGCAGTCCAAACAGGGCGAACACTGAAGCTTTCTTT; CDR3: CASSPNRANTEAFF
D: TRBD1; J: TRBJ2-1; size: NA; V: TRBV28; DNA: TGTGCCAGCAGTCTCGGGACAGTTTACAATGAGCAGTTCTTC; CDR3: CASSLGTVYNEQFF
D: TRBD1; J: TRBJ1-2; size: NA; V: TRBV29-1; DNA: TGCAGCGCGTCGGACAGGGGGCAGGTCTATGGCTACACCTTC; CDR3: CSASDRGQVYGYTF
D: TRBD1; J: TRBJ1-3; size: NA; V: TRBV30; DNA: TGTGCCTGGAGTGTAGGGGGCAACACCATATATTTT; CDR3: CAWSVGGNTIYF
D: NA; J: TRBJ1-1; size: NA; V: TRBV7-2; DNA: TGTGCCAGCAGCCTCGACACGAGCACTGAAGCTTTCTTT; CDR3: CASSLDTSTEAFF
D: TRBD1; J: TRBJ2-7; size: NA; V: TRBV5-6; DNA: TGTGCCAGCAGCAAGGACAGGGTCTACGAGCAGTACTTC; CDR3: CASSKDRVYEQYF
D: NA; J: TRBJ2-1; size: NA; V: TRBV5-1; DNA: TGCGCCAGCAGCGAGGACAGAATCTCCTACAATGAGCAGTTCTTC; CDR3: CASSEDRISYNEQFF
D: NA; J: TRBJ1-6; size: NA; V: TRBV5-4; DNA: TGTGCCAGCAGCTTGGAGCCAGAGGGCGGGTATTCACCCCTCCACTTT; CDR3: CASSLEPEGGYSPLHF
D: TRBD1; J: TRBJ2-1; size: few; V: TRBV19; DNA: TGTGCCAGCAGGGGGACAGGGAGGAATGAGCAGTTCTTC; CDR3: CASRGTGRNEQFF
D: NA; J: TRBJ2-7; size: NA; V: TRBV6-5; DNA: TGTGCCACAAAACAACAAACGTTCTACGAGCAGTACTTC; CDR3: CATKQQTFYEQYF
D: NA; J: TRBJ1-6; size: NA; V: TRBV11-3; DNA: TGTGCCAGCAGCTCCGAGAATTCACCCCTCCACTTT; CDR3: CASSSENSPLHF
D: NA; J: TRBJ2-5; size: NA; V: TRBV5-1; DNA: TGCGCCAGCAGCTTGGCTCCAGAAGAGACCCAGTACTTC; CDR3: CASSLAPEETQYF
D: NA; J: TRBJ1-6; size: few; V: TRBV7-6; DNA: TGTGCCAGCAGCTTATCCGGGTCCCCTAATTCACCCCTCCACTTT; CDR3: CASSLSGSPNSPLHF
D: NA; J: TRBJ1-1; size: once; V: TRBV30; DNA: TGTGCCTGGAGTCAAAAGCGCTGGAACACTGAAGCTTTCTTT; CDR3: CAWSQKRWNTEAFF